What follows are 27 T cell receptor beta chains derived from one specimen sequenced in a study of cytomegalovirus exposure and HLA in healthy donors. Libraries were prepared by immunoSEQ multiplex PCR; TCRdb keeps only in-frame clonotypes and omits some of them. The sample includes about 160,000 clones, 85% of them seen just once. The specimen sequenced was PBMCs. The receptor source for this set is a man aged 25 to 45 in good health and CMV-seropositive.

The chain uses TRBV5-1 and TRBJ2-1; 9 nucleotides align to TRBD2. Germline lookup yields CDR1 SGHRS and CDR2 YFSETQ. V shed 0 bases and J 7 bases; nucleotides not matched to a gene: 11. There are 17 residues in the CDR3. CDR3 residues: CASSLVWAGGPGNEQFF. DNA for the CDR3: TGCGCCAGCAGCTTGGTGTGGGCGGGGGGGCCTGGGAATGAGCAGTTCTTC.

The gene calls are TRBV6-5 and TRBJ1-5; D not certain. Germline CDR1 reads MNHEY; CDR2 reads SVGAGI. This CDR3 is built from 16 residues. Trimming removed 4 bases at V and 2 bases at J, with 15 bases between. In nucleotides, the CDR3 is TGTGCCAGCAGTTCCATCAGCGCCGGCCGCAATCAGCCCCAGCATTTT. This encodes CASSSISAGRNQPQHF.

This clone was found once. The chain combines TRBV6-6 with TRBJ1-4; TRBD1 might be the D (5 bases). The germline CDR1 and CDR2 sequences are MNHNY and SVGAGI (reference sequence). The CDR3 totals 16 residues. Trimming removed 5 bases at V and 4 bases at J, with 17 bases between. Written as DNA, the CDR3 is TGTGCCAGCAGTCTAGCCCGGGGGGTTGGTAATGAAAAACTGTTTTTT. It yields the protein CASSLARGVGNEKLFF.

The chain combines TRBV30 with TRBJ1-5; TRBD1 might be the D (5 bases). CDR1 and CDR2 (germline): GTSNPN, SVGIG (reference sequence). The V and J ends lost 4 bases and 0 bases respectively, with 19 bases between them. This CDR3 has 17 residues. CDR3 amino acids: CAWNGDRRNFSNQPQHF. CDR3 bases: TGTGCCTGGAATGGAGACAGAAGGAACTTTAGCAATCAGCCCCAGCATTTT.

The chain combines TRBV7-8 with TRBJ1-3, with unresolved D. CDR1 and CDR2 from the germline V gene are SGHVS and FQNEAQ. The CDR3 runs to 16 residues. V shed 0 bases and J shed 7 bases, with 16 bases lying between them. CDR3 amino acids: CASSLADSPGRNTIYF. The CDR3 coding sequence is TGTGCCAGCAGCTTAGCGGACTCCCCTGGTCGGAACACCATATATTTT.

The CDR3 coding sequence is TGCGCCAGCAGCCAAGATGATCGGGTTTACGAGCAGTACTTC. Translating gives CASSQDDRVYEQYF. The J gene is TRBJ2-7, the V gene TRBV4-3; no definite D call. Between the trimmed V and J ends, which lost 0 bases and 4 bases, there was a span of 10 bases. Germline assignment: CDR1 LGHNA and CDR2 YSLEER. This CDR3 contains 14 residues.

This clone was recorded only once. This rearrangement joins TRBV7-2 to TRBJ1-2; 8 bases align to TRBD1. Trimming at V came to 5 bases and at J to 7 bases, leaving 6 bases not matched to a gene. Germline CDR1 and CDR2: SGHTA and FQGNSA. The CDR3 sequence is 13 residues long. The CDR3 DNA is TGTGCCAGCAGCCCTGGACAGGGAGGTGGCTACACCTTC. It is translated as CASSPGQGGGYTF.

The gene calls are TRBV11-2 and TRBJ1-2; D might be TRBD1 (5 bases). CDR3 length: 13 residues. The V end lost 1 base, the J end lost 4 bases, and 7 bases lay between the germline ends. Germline assignment: CDR1 SGHAT and CDR2 FQNNGV. The CDR3 region has the DNA TGTGCCAGCAGCTTAGGGCAGGGCTATGGCTACACCTTC. Amino acid sequence: CASSLGQGYGYTF.

The chain has TRBV5-4 and TRBJ2-3; weak D call: TRBD1 (7 bases). The length of the CDR3 is 15 residues. Germline CDR1 and CDR2: SGHNT and YYREEE (reference sequence). The ends were cut back, 6 bases at V and 6 bases at J, with 20 bases in the middle. The CDR3 coding sequence is TGTGCCAGCACCCTATTGGAGGGGGCCTTCGATACGCAGTATTTT. Translated, it gives CASTLLEGAFDTQYF.

This clone has only one observation. Relative to the germline gene, one junction end is altered; a read error may explain this. This chain connects TRBV7-7 to TRBJ2-5; 9 bases agree with TRBD2. There are 15 residues in the CDR3. Germline V CDR1 and CDR2: SSHAT, FNYEAQ (reference sequence). CDR3 loop: CASSPLAGPQETQYF. In nucleotides, the CDR3 is TGTGCTAGCAGCCCTCTAGCGGGACCCCAGGAGACCCAGTACTTC.

V and J are TRBV20-1 and TRBJ2-1, with TRBD2 as a possible D gene (7 bases). The CDR3 has 10 residues. Germline CDR1 is DFQATT and CDR2 is SNEGSKA (reference sequence). Between the trimmed V and J ends, which lost 6 bases and 10 bases, there was a span of 10 bases. CDR3 sequence (DNA): TGCAGTGCCCGGGGGGCCGAGCAGTTCTTC. Translating gives CSARGAEQFF.

This clone was recorded only once. The V and J genes are TRBV11-2 and TRBJ2-3, with 14 positions matching TRBD2. The germline V gene encodes CDR1 SGHAT and CDR2 FQNNGV. V shed 4 bases and J 4 bases; nucleotides not matched to a gene: 4. The length of the CDR3 is 16 residues. CDR3 residues: CASSSRLAGGPDTQYF. For the CDR3, the DNA is TGTGCCAGCAGCTCTCGACTAGCGGGGGGGCCAGATACGCAGTATTTT.

The CDR3 spells CASSPRGLKETQYF. DNA of the CDR3: TGTGCCAGCAGCCCCAGGGGGCTAAAGGAGACCCAGTACTTC. J is TRBJ2-5 and V is TRBV7-8; 8 bases match TRBD1. CDR1 is SGHVS and CDR2 is FQNEAQ in the germline V gene. V shed 5 bases, J shed 5 bases, and the junction held 7 bases outside the gene matches. The CDR3 contains 14 residues.

V is TRBV10-3 and J is TRBJ1-2; no clear D gene. Germline CDR1 ENHRY, CDR2 SYGVKD. The V gene lost 5 bases and the J gene lost 4 bases, with 11 bases spanning the gap. The CDR3 is 13 residues long. DNA of the CDR3: TGTGCCATCAGTAAAAAGGAGGGCTATGGCTACACCTTC. Its translation is CAISKKEGYGYTF.

The J gene is TRBJ2-1, the V gene TRBV7-9, with 9 nucleotides matching TRBD2. The CDR3 runs to 18 residues. V was clipped by 5 bases and J by 1 base; unmatched bases: 12. The germline gives CDR1 SEHNR, CDR2 FQNEAQ (reference sequence). The CDR3 here is CASSPRVAGDQSYNEQFF. CDR3 bases: TGTGCCAGCAGCCCCCGAGTAGCGGGGGACCAATCCTACAATGAGCAGTTCTTC.

The CDR3 reads CAWNGQGETQYF. The CDR3 DNA follows: TGTGCCTGGAACGGACAGGGAGAGACCCAGTACTTC. The chain links TRBV30 to TRBJ2-5; 8 bases are shared with TRBD1. Per germline, CDR1 GTSNPN and CDR2 SVGIG (reference sequence). The CDR3 runs 12 residues. J was trimmed by 4 bases and V by 4 bases; bases with no gene match: 2.

This clone was counted between two and nine times. The chain employs TRBV14 and TRBJ1-2; D might be TRBD1 (5 bases). CDR1 is SGHDN and CDR2 is FVKESK in the germline V gene. V was pared by 4 bases and J by 4 bases, with 13 bases between. This CDR3 spans 14 amino acids. The DNA of the CDR3 is TGTGCCAGCAGCCCGCGCAGGGAGGGCTATGGCTACACCTTC. It translates to CASSPRREGYGYTF.

The rearrangement uses TRBV15 and TRBJ2-3; possibly TRBD2 for D (6 bases). V was cut by 8 bases and J by 0 bases, with 15 bases left in between. Germline V gene data show CDR1 as LNHNV and CDR2 as YYDKDF (reference sequence). This CDR3 region has 15 residues. CDR3 loop: CATAGMAASTDTQYF. The CDR3, as DNA: TGTGCCACCGCGGGAATGGCGGCTAGCACAGATACGCAGTATTTT.

This clone is a singleton in its sample. The genes are TRBV11-2 and TRBJ2-7; the D gene is possibly TRBD1 (6 bases). Germline V CDR1 and CDR2: SGHAT, FQNNGV. Trimming removed 3 bases from V and 0 bases from J, with 18 bases in between. The CDR3 consists of 17 residues. CDR3 nucleotide sequence: TGTGCCAGCAGCTTCCTTAAGGCGGCGGACAGCTCCTACGAGCAGTACTTC. Protein: CASSFLKAADSSYEQYF.

This clone has only a few counts. The rearrangement uses TRBV6-5 and TRBJ2-1, with D possibly TRBD2 on 6 matching bases. With 2 bases removed from V and 5 bases from J, the gap between germline ends came to 7 bases. Looked up from germline, CDR1 is MNHEY and CDR2 is SVGAGI. This CDR3 region has 13 residues. CDR3 protein: CASSYGTHNEQFF. The CDR3 nucleotides read TGTGCCAGCAGTTACGGGACTCACAATGAGCAGTTCTTC.

This chain joins TRBV18 and TRBJ2-7, with D possibly being TRBD1 (5 bases). Trimming took off 1 base at V and 1 base at J, with 14 bases between the two ends. Germline V CDR1 and CDR2: KGHSH, LQKENI. The CDR3 runs to 16 residues. The CDR3 nucleotides read TGTGCCAGCTCACCACAACCTTCGGACACTTCCTACGAGCAGTACTTC. This translates into CASSPQPSDTSYEQYF.

V and J are TRBV4-1 and TRBJ2-1, with 13 bases that match TRBD2. Germline trimming cut 5 bases from V and 6 bases from J; bases unmatched to any gene: 7. Germline loops: CDR1 MGHRA, CDR2 YSYEKL. The CDR3 runs 16 residues. CDR3 nucleotides: TGCGCCAGCAGCACTCGGACTAGCGGGGGTGGCAATGAGCAGTTCTTC. As protein: CASSTRTSGGGNEQFF.

The chain joins TRBV6-6 to TRBJ1-1, with 7 bases that match TRBD1. This CDR3 spans 14 amino acids. V lost 3 bases, J lost 3 bases, and 4 bases stayed unmatched. Looked up from germline, CDR1 is MNHNY and CDR2 is SVGAGI (reference sequence). For the CDR3, the DNA is TGTGCCAGCAGTTATCATCAGGGGGACACTGAAGCTTTCTTT. Protein sequence: CASSYHQGDTEAFF.

The V and J genes are TRBV7-8 and TRBJ1-5, with TRBD1 matching 7 bases. In germline, CDR1 is SGHVS, CDR2 FQNEAQ. CDR3 length: 14 residues. J was trimmed by 9 bases and V by 4 bases; bases with no gene match: 9. DNA for the CDR3: TGTGCCAGCAGCTGGGACAGAGGGTCCGGGCCCCAGCATTTT. Amino acid sequence: CASSWDRGSGPQHF.

This clone has ten or more counts. This rearrangement joins TRBV4-2 to TRBJ2-4; 16 nucleotides align to TRBD2. Germline V gene sequence: CDR1 LGHNA, CDR2 YNFKEQ. CDR3 size: 18 residues. The V gene end was trimmed by 2 bases and the J gene end by 8 bases; junction bases not matched to a gene: 9. The CDR3 DNA sequence: TGTGCCAGCAGCCAATCAGGGACTAGCGGGGGGGCCGTAGACATTCAGTACTTC. Translation gives CASSQSGTSGGAVDIQYF.

V gene TRBV9 combines with J gene TRBJ2-5; D is perhaps TRBD1 (6 bases). Germline CDR1 SGDLS, CDR2 YYNGEE. Trimming removed 3 bases at V and 2 bases at J, with 14 bases between. The CDR3 is 15 residues long. The CDR3 reads CASSEAPQGQETQYF. The DNA of the CDR3 is TGTGCCAGCAGCGAGGCGCCCCAGGGGCAAGAGACCCAGTACTTC.

The V gene is TRBV7-9, the J gene TRBJ1-2; D might be TRBD1 (6 bases). The CDR3 covers 14 residues. In germline, CDR1 is SEHNR, CDR2 FQNEAQ (reference sequence). Trimming removed 5 bases from V and 4 bases from J, with 14 bases in between. The CDR3 reads CASSPPGQIYGYTF. The CDR3 DNA sequence: TGTGCCAGCAGCCCCCCCGGACAGATCTATGGCTACACCTTC.